This TCR beta chain emerged from a study of T cell changes during pregnancy in multiple sclerosis. Repertoires were generated with immunoSEQ multiplex PCR, while TCRdb's copy carries only in-frame clones and drops some. The sample records under 40,000 clones, 85% to 90% being singletons. The CDR3 sequence is 15 residues long. Looked up from germline, CDR1 is SGHVS and CDR2 is FQNEAQ. Trimming left V 1 base short and J 1 base short, with 8 bases between. The chain links TRBV7-8 to TRBJ1-5, with D possibly TRBD1 on 5 matching bases. The receptor was isolated from a female donor with multiple sclerosis, enrolled in a pregnancy study. The specimen comprised CD4+ T cells from peripheral blood mononuclear cells, sampled before pregnancy. This CDR3 is CASSLGQNSNQPQHF. CDR3 coding DNA: TGTGCCAGCAGCTTAGGACAGAACAGCAATCAGCCCCAGCATTTT.